This T cell receptor (beta chain) originates from a study of blood T cell repertoires in COVID-19 (dated by TCRdb to about 2020). For the wider study: Samples from collaborators originated in the United States, Italy and Spain and spanned both the acute and convalescent phases of COVID-19. The material from the prospective study consisted of cDNA or gDNA derived from T cells, B-cell-depleted T cells, or PBMCs. Subjects who had been exposed to COVID-19, were actively infected with it, or had recovered from it provided the deeply sampled blood TCRbeta repertoires that made up the dataset. The repertoires were released in a freely available public database meant as a resource for research on the immune response to SARS-CoV-2. The samples were drawn from two sources: the first 160 participants of the ongoing ImmuneRACE study, and approximately 1,300 subjects contributed by 6 global collaborators. The sample metadata nearly always contained a de-identified subject ID, COVID-19 status, age in years and sex. HLA class I and class II types, where available, came from metadata supplied by the sample provider rather than from assay-based typing. What the study reported, not specific to this receptor: How much clinical and demographic metadata was included differed by source and by participant, and the metadata was provided uncurated.

Comment on this clone: Its antigen has not been determined. Base quality data are lacking; no much larger clone is found one base away.

The germline V gene (reference sequence) yields LNHDA for CDR1 and SQIVND for CDR2. For this chain, trimming is 3 bases at the V end and 7 bases at the J end, and the number of junction bases without a gene match is 1. The CDR3, cysteine through phenylalanine, is 12 amino acids long. Of the read, only the CDR3 DNA is kept; its 36 bases are in frame from base 1. In the prospective study, participants were 18 to 89 years old, resided in around 25 geographic areas of the United States, and were enrolled through a virtual design. Cohort assignment in the prospective study relied on participant-reported clinical history from a screening survey and a study questionnaire. Recovered participants in ImmuneRACE Cohort 3 were defined as having two consecutive negative NP/OP PCR tests, clearance from a healthcare professional, or resolution of symptoms. Each participant in the prospective study had whole blood, serum and a nasopharyngeal or oropharyngeal swab collected by mobile phlebotomists. Participants in the prospective study had the option to provide additional blood draws and questionnaires over a roughly two-month period. Before DNA extraction, prospective study blood samples were shipped either frozen or at room temperature.

TCRbeta CDR3 regions were amplified from genomic DNA using the immunoSEQ Assay, a bias-controlled multiplex PCR. Per the authors' processing: Within the assay, amplification of reference gene primers was used to estimate how many nucleated cells each sample contained. To quantify the absolute abundance of each unique TCRbeta CDR3 rearrangement, sequence reads were collapsed and filtered. For each sample, productive Simpson clonality was calculated by taking the square root of Simpson's diversity index across productive rearrangements. TCRdb took this table from immuneACCESS and kept in-frame rearrangements with V and J called. Such tables lack part of the clones; where checked against another copy, unresolved V genes explain under half of the gap, and the rest is unexplained. V, J and clone size reflect that table, while D and trimming were determined from the DNA. The sample contains approximately 300,000 clones, over 75% of them found a single time. The top ten hold roughly 4.3% of the sample.

Specimen: PBMCs or T cells enriched from blood (not recorded which). The sequence links TRBV19 to TRBJ2-7; 9 central nucleotides agree with TRBD1. The clonotype was recovered from a woman aged 25 to 39 who had recovered from COVID-19. The nucleotides read TGTGCCAGTAGTATGACAGGGGGGGAGCAGTACTTC. It encodes CASSMTGGEQYF.